These 30 T cell receptor beta chains were all obtained from the same sample, sequenced in a study of cytomegalovirus exposure and HLA in healthy donors. The PCR was carried out with 60 Vbeta primers and 13 Jbeta primers. The assay was immunoSEQ multiplex PCR, and TCRdb's table has in-frame clones only and misses some. The sample yields some 110,000 clones, about 76% seen once. Sequences were obtained from PBMCs. The receptors were sampled from a woman aged 55-75 years in good health and CMV-seropositive.

Of note for this clone: The sample carries other DNA sequences with the same CDR3. This chain connects TRBV5-1 to TRBJ2-7, with 7 bases fitting TRBD1. V was pared by 2 bases and J by 2 bases, with 4 bases of the junction left unmatched. This CDR3 is built from 14 residues. CDR1 is SGHRS and CDR2 is YFSETQ in the germline V gene. CDR3 in amino acids: CASSLGTETYEQYF. The CDR3 coding sequence is TGCGCCAGCAGCTTAGGGACAGAAACCTACGAGCAGTACTTC.

This chain joins TRBV7-9 and TRBJ2-2; D is perhaps TRBD2 (5 bases). The CDR3 length is 14 residues. CDR1 is SEHNR, CDR2 FQNEAQ, per germline (reference sequence). V lost 3 bases, J lost 5 bases, and 10 bases lay in between. CDR3 sequence reads: CASSFRSGTGELFF. The CDR3 nucleotides read TGTGCCAGCAGCTTTAGGTCGGGGACCGGGGAGCTGTTTTTT. The complete variable domain, with remaining parts taken from reference TRBV7-9 and TRBJ2-2, reads DTGVSQNPRHKITKRGQNVTFRCDPISEHNRLYWYRQTLGQGPEFLTYFQNEAQLEKSRLLSDRFSAERPKGSFSTLEIQRTEQGDSAMYLCASSFRSGTGELFFGEGSRLTVL.

The V gene is TRBV4-2, the J gene TRBJ2-1; perhaps TRBD2 as D (6 bases). Germline CDR1 and CDR2: LGHNA and YNFKEQ. The V and J ends lost 0 bases and 2 bases respectively, with 20 bases between them. This CDR3 has 19 residues. The CDR3 sequence: CASSQDLGKQRAPYNEQFF. CDR3 DNA sequence: TGTGCCAGCAGCCAAGATCTAGGCAAACAGCGGGCTCCCTACAATGAGCAGTTCTTC.

The rearrangement joins TRBV7-2 to TRBJ1-1; D gene ambiguous. The CDR3 length is 13 residues. From germline, CDR1 is SGHTA and CDR2 FQGNSA. Deletions cut 2 bases from V and 8 bases from J, with 12 bases between. The CDR3 region is CASSLNFNREAFF. CDR3 nucleotide sequence: TGTGCCAGCAGCTTAAATTTCAACAGAGAAGCTTTCTTT.

The J gene is TRBJ2-3, the V gene TRBV27; tentative D call: TRBD1 (6 bases). The V end lost 3 bases, the J end lost 3 bases, and 10 bases lay between the germline ends. The CDR3 covers 14 residues. Germline CDR1 and CDR2: MNHEY and SMNVEV (reference sequence). CDR3 in DNA: TGTGCCAGCAGTTTTAACCAGGGGACAGATACGCAGTATTTT. It encodes CASSFNQGTDTQYF.

This clone was observed a single time. The chain links TRBV5-1 to TRBJ2-7; TRBD2 agrees at 10 bases. CDR3 size: 14 residues. J lost 1 base, V lost 2 bases, and 0 bases had no gene match. From germline, CDR1 is SGHRS and CDR2 YFSETQ. The CDR3 spells CASSFSGRSYEQYF. CDR3 nucleotide sequence: TGCGCCAGCAGCTTTAGCGGGAGGTCCTACGAGCAGTACTTC.

J is TRBJ2-5 and V is TRBV10-2; D perhaps matches TRBD1 (5 bases). Matching the DNA end better, TRBJ2-7 makes the J call doubtful. The germline V gene encodes CDR1 WSHSY and CDR2 SAAADI. This CDR3 comprises 13 residues. The CDR3 reads CASSFTGSYEQYF. The DNA for the CDR3 is TGCGCCAGCAGTTTTACAGGTTCCTACGAGCAGTACTTC.

This sequence joins TRBV6-6 and TRBJ2-7; 8 bases align to TRBD2. Per germline, CDR1 MNHNY and CDR2 SVGAGI (reference sequence). The V gene end was trimmed by 7 bases and the J gene end by 5 bases; junction bases not matched to a gene: 7. The CDR3 runs to 13 residues. Here the CDR3 reads CASKASGRNEQYF. The CDR3 DNA sequence: TGTGCCAGCAAGGCAAGCGGGAGAAACGAGCAGTACTTC.

This chain connects TRBV4-2 to TRBJ2-3; D may be TRBD2 (5 bases). Per germline, CDR1 LGHNA and CDR2 YNFKEQ. The CDR3 consists of 18 residues. V shed 0 bases and J shed 6 bases, with 22 bases lying between them. CDR3 protein: CASSQEIGRAFRGDTQYF. As DNA, the CDR3 is TGTGCCAGCAGCCAAGAAATCGGCAGAGCTTTCAGAGGGGATACGCAGTATTTT.

The rearrangement joins TRBV6-1 to TRBJ2-7; D is unresolved. The CDR3 contains 17 residues. Trimming stripped 1 base from V and 6 bases from J, with 22 bases between. Germline assignment: CDR1 MNHNS and CDR2 SASEGT. The CDR3 DNA reads as TGTGCCAGCAGTGAAGGGGTTGTCACCCCCTGGCTAGGCGAGCAGTACTTC. Its protein is CASSEGVVTPWLGEQYF.

The chain recombines TRBV5-1 with TRBJ1-1; D gene uncertain. The CDR3 is 14 amino acids. Germline assignment: CDR1 SGHRS and CDR2 YFSETQ. Trimming took off 4 bases at V and 4 bases at J, with 14 bases between the two ends. In DNA, the CDR3 is TGCGCCAGCAGCCTGTTGGCCGCGGGCACTGAAGCTTTCTTT. Translating gives CASSLLAAGTEAFF. The whole variable domain, filled in from reference TRBV5-1 and TRBJ1-1, reads KAGVTQTPRYLIKTRGQQVTLSCSPISGHRSVSWYQQTPGQGLQFLFEYFSETQRNKGNFPGRFSGRQFSNSRSEMNVSTLELGDSALYLCASSLLAAGTEAFFGQGTRLTVV.

This clone came up a few times. The DNA for the CDR3 is TGTGCCACCCTCCCCACAGGGAGCGCGCAGCCCCAGCATTTT. This encodes CATLPTGSAQPQHF. The J gene is TRBJ1-5, the V gene TRBV6-6; a possible D gene is TRBD1 (6 bases). CDR1 is MNHNY and CDR2 is SVGAGI in the germline V gene (reference sequence). The CDR3 runs to 14 residues. The germline V and J ends were trimmed by 10 bases and 7 bases, with 20 bases remaining between them.

The chain joins TRBV9 to TRBJ1-6, with TRBD1 matching over 10 bases. Germline V gene lookup returns CDR1 SGDLS and CDR2 YYNGEE. After removal of 4 bases from V and 8 bases from J, the junction contained 9 bases not matched to a gene. The CDR3 consists of 16 residues. CDR3 residues: CASSTSSGTGDSPLHF. The CDR3 DNA is TGTGCCAGCAGCACATCTTCCGGGACAGGGGATTCACCCCTCCACTTT.

This sequence joins TRBV19 and TRBJ2-7, with 8 bases lining up with TRBD2. Germline V lookup: CDR1 LNHDA, CDR2 SQIVND (reference sequence). V was clipped by 11 bases and J by 6 bases; unmatched bases: 12. CDR3 length: 13 amino acids. The CDR3 sequence is CAVSSREGLEQYF. The CDR3 DNA follows: TGTGCCGTTTCTAGCCGGGAGGGCCTCGAGCAGTACTTC.

The chain uses TRBV18 and TRBJ1-1; D remains unclear. Per germline, CDR1 KGHSH and CDR2 LQKENI. The CDR3 runs 14 residues. Trimming pared 3 bases from V and 0 bases from J, leaving 8 bases between. The CDR3 spells CASSPRGLNTEAFF. The CDR3 DNA follows: TGTGCCAGCTCACCTCGGGGTTTGAACACTGAAGCTTTCTTT.

This clone was picked up a small number of times. The chain recombines TRBV18 with TRBJ1-1; 10 nucleotides agree with TRBD1. V dropped 2 bases and J dropped 10; count of bases not matched to a gene: 1. The CDR3 has 12 residues. Per the germline V gene, CDR1 is KGHSH and CDR2 is LQKENI. This CDR3 is CASSPGDRGAFF. The CDR3 DNA sequence: TGTGCCAGCTCACCAGGGGACAGGGGAGCTTTCTTT.

This chain joins TRBV13 and TRBJ2-1, with TRBD1 identical over 9 bases. The J segment lost 8 bases and the V segment lost 5 bases, leaving 13 bases of the junction unmatched. The germline V gene has CDR1 PRHDT and CDR2 FYEKMQ (reference sequence). The CDR3 runs 16 residues. CDR3 nucleotide sequence: TGTGCCAGCAGCGCGCGGAGGGACAGGGTAATAGATGAGCAGTTCTTC. This sequence encodes CASSARRDRVIDEQFF.

The CDR3 loop is CASGEGTSGRSSADTQYF. Written as DNA, the CDR3 is TGTGCTAGTGGAGAAGGGACTAGCGGGAGGTCCAGTGCAGATACGCAGTATTTT. This rearrangement joins TRBV12-5 to TRBJ2-3, with 15 positions matching TRBD2. V shed 6 bases, J shed 4 bases, and the junction held 11 bases outside the gene matches. Germline assignment: CDR1 LGHNT and CDR2 FRNRAP. The CDR3 extends over 18 amino acids.

This rearrangement joins TRBV5-1 to TRBJ2-1, with TRBD1 identical over 10 bases. The J segment lost 5 bases and the V segment lost 4 bases, leaving 6 bases of the junction unmatched. The CDR3 is made up of 15 amino acids. Per the germline V gene, CDR1 is SGHRS and CDR2 is YFSETQ. CDR3 protein: CASSADRGSDNEQFF. The CDR3 nucleotides are TGCGCCAGCAGCGCGGACAGGGGGTCTGACAATGAGCAGTTCTTC.

There are a few counts of this clone. The CDR3 region is CASRRPQGEGNEQFF. The CDR3, as DNA: TGTGCCAGCAGGCGGCCACAGGGAGAAGGCAATGAGCAGTTCTTC. This rearrangement joins TRBV27 to TRBJ2-1; D is perhaps TRBD1 (6 bases). The CDR3 has 15 amino acids. Trimming took 6 bases from V and 6 from J, leaving 18 bases between them. Germline assignment: CDR1 MNHEY and CDR2 SMNVEV (reference sequence).

This chain links TRBV5-1 with TRBJ1-4; D is unresolved. V lost 0 bases to trimming and J lost 5 bases, with 5 bases between them. The CDR3 length is 13 residues. Per germline, CDR1 SGHRS and CDR2 YFSETQ. CDR3 amino acids: CASSLAVNEKLFF. DNA of the CDR3: TGCGCCAGCAGCTTGGCGGTAAATGAAAAACTGTTTTTT.

With respect to this clone: Other DNA sequences of this sample code for an identical CDR3. CDR3 amino acids: CASSLGPQETQYF. The CDR3 DNA sequence: TGTGCCAGCAGCTTAGGGCCACAGGAGACCCAGTACTTC. V usage is TRBV7-6 and J usage is TRBJ2-5; the D is unclear. Germline-derived CDR1 and CDR2 are SGHVS and FNYEAQ. The CDR3 runs to 13 residues. V lost 1 base and J 5 bases, leaving 8 bases between the germline ends.

V gene TRBV7-6 combines with J gene TRBJ2-3; 10 bases fit TRBD2. CDR1 and CDR2 from the germline V gene are SGHVS and FNYEAQ. V dropped 7 bases and J dropped 13; count of bases not matched to a gene: 14. The CDR3 covers 14 residues. CDR3 in DNA: TGTGCCAGCAAAAAGTGGACTAGCGGTTTGTTAGAGTATTTT. As protein: CASKKWTSGLLEYF.

This sequence joins TRBV4-2 and TRBJ2-5, with D tentatively TRBD2 (7 bases). Trimming removed 1 base at V and 5 bases at J, with 17 bases between. CDR1 is LGHNA and CDR2 is YNFKEQ in the germline V gene. This CDR3 region has 16 residues. For the CDR3, the DNA is TGTGCCAGCAGCCAAGCGGGTGGGGGGGCGGGGGAGACCCAGTACTTC. Translation gives CASSQAGGGAGETQYF.

V usage is TRBV30 and J usage is TRBJ1-2, with 8 bases matching TRBD1. The CDR3 is 14 amino acids. CDR1 GTSNPN and CDR2 SVGIG come from the germline V gene (reference sequence). Germline trimming cut 0 bases from V and 6 bases from J; bases unmatched to any gene: 6. The CDR3 DNA follows: TGTGCCTGGAGTGTGGGACAGGTCGTGGATGGCTACACCTTC. This translates into CAWSVGQVVDGYTF.

The chain is built from TRBV9 and TRBJ2-7; 9 nucleotides align to TRBD1. V lost 2 bases to trimming and J lost 4 bases; unmatched junction nucleotides: 7. CDR3 length: 15 residues. Germline V gene lookup returns CDR1 SGDLS and CDR2 YYNGEE. The CDR3 DNA is TGTGCCAGCAGCGTCACCGGGACAGGGAGTTACGAGCAGTACTTC. It yields the protein CASSVTGTGSYEQYF.

The genes are TRBV7-2 and TRBJ1-2; TRBD1 matches 7 bases. CDR3 length equals 14 residues. V shed 5 bases and J 4 bases; nucleotides not matched to a gene: 7. Germline values: CDR1 SGHTA, CDR2 FQGNSA. The CDR3 protein is CASSDVKGAYGYTF. The CDR3 DNA reads TGTGCCAGCAGCGATGTTAAGGGGGCCTATGGCTACACCTTC.

In its sample, this clone was seen a few times. This sequence joins TRBV15 and TRBJ2-1, with a tentative D call TRBD2 (6 bases). The V end lost 2 bases, the J end lost 6 bases, and 17 bases lay between the germline ends. CDR3 length: 16 amino acids. Germline assignment: CDR1 LNHNV and CDR2 YYDKDF (reference sequence). The CDR3 is CATSRTGSPQPNEQFF. For the CDR3, the DNA is TGTGCCACCAGCAGAACCGGGAGCCCTCAGCCCAATGAGCAGTTCTTC. The complete variable domain, with remaining parts taken from reference TRBV15 and TRBJ2-1, reads DAMVIQNPRYQVTQFGKPVTLSCSQTLNHNVMYWYQQKSSQAPKLLFHYYDKDFNNEADTPDNFQSRRPNTSFCFLDIRSPGLGDTAMYLCATSRTGSPQPNEQFFGPGTRLTVL.

This clone was observed a few times. The chain couples TRBV14 to TRBJ2-2; 7 bases are a match to TRBD2. In germline, CDR1 is SGHDN, CDR2 FVKESK. The CDR3 contains 13 residues. After removal of 6 bases from V and 7 bases from J, the junction contained 5 bases not matched to a gene. In DNA, the CDR3 is TGTGCCAGCAGTCACCGGGAGGTCGGGGAGCTGTTTTTT. Its translation: CASSHREVGELFF.

The chain has TRBV30 and TRBJ2-2, with TRBD2 identical over 12 bases. V trimming: 0 bases; J trimming: 4 bases; junction bases outside the gene matches: 0. Per germline, CDR1 GTSNPN and CDR2 SVGIG (reference sequence). The CDR3 runs to 15 residues. The DNA for the CDR3 is TGTGCCTGGAGTGTACTAGCGGGAGGCACCGGGGAGCTGTTTTTT. This gives the protein CAWSVLAGGTGELFF.